This T cell receptor beta chain was identified in a study of blood T cell repertoires in COVID-19 (dated by TCRdb to 2019 to 2021). About the investigation overall: Samples covering the acute and convalescent phases of COVID-19 were provided by collaborators in the United States, Italy and Spain. The prospective study material was composed of cDNA or gDNA derived from T cells, B-cell-depleted T cells, or PBMCs. The dataset comprised deeply sampled blood TCRbeta repertoires from subjects exposed to, actively infected with, or recovered from COVID-19. The repertoires were released in a freely available public database intended as a resource for research on the immune response to SARS-CoV-2. The samples were drawn from the first 160 participants of the ongoing ImmuneRACE study and from over a thousand subjects provided by 6 global collaborators. Sample metadata almost always included a de-identified subject ID, COVID-19 status, age in years and sex. HLA class I and class II types, where available, came from metadata supplied by the sample provider rather than from assay-based typing.

General findings and caveats noted by the study authors: Clinical and demographic metadata were provided uncurated, with the amount varying by source and participant.

In the case of this clone: This clone's antigen is unknown. No per-base quality is available; no much larger clone lies one base away.

TCRbeta CDR3 regions were amplified from genomic DNA by means of the immunoSEQ Assay, a bias-controlled multiplex PCR. For the original study's pipeline: Within the assay, amplification of reference gene primers was used to estimate how many nucleated cells each sample contained. To quantify the absolute abundance of each unique TCRbeta CDR3 rearrangement, sequence reads were collapsed and filtered. For each sample, productive Simpson clonality was calculated as the square root of Simpson's diversity index across productive rearrangements. This is the immuneACCESS table as TCRdb keeps it, with only in-frame sequences that have V and J called. A part of the clones is gone; compared with another copy, unresolved V genes explain less than half, and the rest is unexplained. That table furnishes V, J and clone size, whereas the DNA furnished D and trimming. The sample includes approximately 260,000 clones, with around 90% observed a single time. The ten largest clones add up to roughly 2.1% of the sample.

Collaborating institutions collected whole blood in K2EDTA tubes following their own protocols. For TCRbeta analysis, collaborators shipped samples as frozen whole blood, isolated PBMCs, or DNA extracted from either of those sample types. The germline V gene (reference sequence) sets CDR1 to LNHDA and CDR2 to SQIVND. The junction shows trimming of 10 bases on V and 6 bases on J, and the gene matches do not reach 9 bases of it. The CDR3 has 14 amino acids, counting the end cysteine and phenylalanine. Only the CDR3 region is kept as DNA, spanning 42 bases read in frame from base 1. The sequence was collected from a man between 45 and 60 years old with acute or convalescent COVID-19. The sequenced sample consisted of peripheral blood. This sequence uses TRBV19 and TRBJ2-4, with 10 middle bases fitting TRBD2. The DNA sequence is TGTGCCACCAAGAAACTAGCGGGGACAAACATTCAGTACTTC. Translated, it reads CATKKLAGTNIQYF.